The clone carrying this T cell receptor (beta chain) has just a few counts. Its antigen is unidentified. The missing CDR3 end, 3 residues past where the read stops, is filled in from the germline J gene. This sample is part of a study of T cell clonality in common variable immunodeficiency. Study results and caveats: Reportedly, TCR beta sequences from common variable immunodeficiency showed fewer deletions and N-nucleotide insertions.

All CVID subjects were on immunoglobulin replacement for at least one year. TCRdb's table, derived via immunoSEQ multiplex PCR, lists solely in-frame clones and lacks some. In total the sample includes some 19,000 clones, none of them seen once. Germline values: CDR1 DFQATT, CDR2 SNEGSKA (reference sequence). The CDR3 runs 15 residues. Sample: peripheral blood mononuclear cells. This clonotype was obtained from a human donor with common variable immunodeficiency. The rearrangement links TRBV20-1 to TRBJ2-3; TRBD2 matches at 11 bases. Incomplete CDR3 DNA: TGCAGTGCCAAGACCTTAGCGGGAGGGCCACGCACG. It yields the protein CSAKTLAGGPRT. The entire CDR3 sequence reads CSAKTLAGGPRTQYF.